The 21 T cell receptor beta chains below come from one sample, sequenced in a study of CD8 T cells in Susac syndrome. RNA amounts of 0.5 to 1 ug underwent reverse transcription with random hexamers. MiXCR, run by TCRdb on the immunoSEQ multiplex PCR reads, gives a single entry per CDR3 protein. The sample carries about 100,000 distinct CDR3 sequences, 95% recorded once. Input material: CD8+ T cells from PBMCs. These receptors came from a human donor with Susac syndrome.

This clonotype was detected only once. The gene calls are TRBV9 and TRBJ1-5; D gene ambiguous. The CDR3 loop spans 13 amino acids. Trimming pared 0 bases from V and 7 bases from J, leaving 8 bases between. The germline gives CDR1 SGDLS, CDR2 YYNGEE. This CDR3 reads CASSVDRHQPQHF. The CDR3 DNA reads TGTGCCAGCAGCGTAGACCGGCACCAGCCCCAGCATTTT.

V is TRBV20-1 and J is TRBJ1-4; D ambiguous. Trimming removed 3 bases from V and 4 bases from J, with 15 bases in between. This CDR3 spans 15 amino acids. Germline loops: CDR1 DFQATT, CDR2 SNEGSKA (reference sequence). The CDR3 nucleotides are TGCAGTGCTAGGGGCTTCGGGGTCAATAATGAAAAACTGTTTTTT. Its translation: CSARGFGVNNEKLFF.

This clonotype was seen a single time. V gene TRBV2 combines with J gene TRBJ2-7; D uncertain. The CDR3 consists of 13 residues. V was trimmed by 3 bases and J by 0 bases, leaving 6 bases between them. CDR1 and CDR2 from the germline V gene are SNHLY and FYNNEI. Here the CDR3 reads CASSETRSYEQYF. DNA of the CDR3: TGTGCCAGCAGTGAGACCCGCTCCTACGAGCAGTACTTC.

The chain uses TRBV7-2 and TRBJ2-5; D is ambiguous. V shed 3 bases and J shed 5 bases, with 10 bases lying between them. Germline V gene sequence: CDR1 SGHTA, CDR2 FQGNSA. This CDR3 comprises 13 residues. CDR3 protein: CASSLYGVETQYF. CDR3 DNA: TGTGCCAGCAGCTTGTATGGCGTGGAGACCCAGTACTTC.

The chain joins TRBV7-3 to TRBJ2-3; D is perhaps TRBD1 or TRBD2 (5 bases each). From germline, CDR1 is SGHTA and CDR2 FQGTGA. CDR3 length: 13 amino acids. Trimming stripped 4 bases from V and 11 bases from J, with 16 bases between. The CDR3 sequence: CASSSAWDRQQYF. The CDR3 bases are TGTGCCAGCAGCTCAGCCTGGGACCGCCAGCAGTATTTT.

This clonotype was recorded only once. The chain carries TRBV9 and TRBJ1-2; TRBD1 aligns across 7 bases. J was trimmed by 4 bases and V by 3 bases; bases with no gene match: 3. CDR3 length: 13 residues. CDR1 and CDR2 from the germline V gene are SGDLS and YYNGEE. The CDR3 is CASSAGQSYGYTF. The CDR3, as DNA: TGTGCCAGCAGCGCGGGACAGAGCTATGGCTACACCTTC.

The genes are TRBV5-1 and TRBJ2-7, with 10 positions matching TRBD1. The germline V gene encodes CDR1 SGHRS and CDR2 YFSETQ. The ends lost 7 bases at V and 3 bases at J; junction bases unmatched: 4. This CDR3 comprises 13 residues. CDR3 DNA sequence: TGCGCCAGCGGGACAGGGGTAAGCTACGAGCAGTACTTC. Translated: CASGTGVSYEQYF.

The J gene is TRBJ2-2, the V gene TRBV9; D is uncertain. V lost 2 bases to trimming and J lost 0 bases, with 14 bases between them. Germline CDR1 and CDR2: SGDLS and YYNGEE. The CDR3 consists of 17 residues. The CDR3 region has the DNA TGTGCCAGCAGCGTCTACGAGATGGCCACGAACACCGGGGAGCTGTTTTTT. Protein product: CASSVYEMATNTGELFF. The full variable domain, rest sourced from reference TRBV9 and TRBJ2-2, is DSGVTQTPKHLITATGQRVTLRCSPRSGDLSVYWYQQSLDQGLQFLIQYYNGEERAKGNILERFSAQQFPDLHSELNLSSLELGDSALYFCASSVYEMATNTGELFFGEGSRLTVL.

V and J are TRBV27 and TRBJ2-7; D call uncertain. V lost 2 bases to trimming and J lost 5 bases, with 10 bases between them. Germline lookup yields CDR1 MNHEY and CDR2 SMNVEV (reference sequence). This CDR3 comprises 13 residues. CDR3 region: CASSLGRPNEQYF. The CDR3 bases are TGTGCCAGCAGTTTAGGTAGGCCGAACGAGCAGTACTTC.

In its sample, this clonotype was seen once. The chain has TRBV12-3 or TRBV12-4 and TRBJ1-6; 7 bases map to TRBD1. Trimming removed 5 bases from V and 7 bases from J; junction bases left unmatched: 2. This CDR3 contains 13 residues. The CDR3 reads CASSPGQNSPLHF. The CDR3 DNA reads as TGTGCCAGCAGTCCGGGACAGAATTCACCCCTCCACTTT.

For the CDR3, the DNA is TGTGCCAGCAGTCCCTCCTCTATGGCCAATGAGCAGTTCTTC. Translated: CASSPSSMANEQFF. The genes are TRBV5-4 and TRBJ2-1; the D is unclear. This CDR3 is 14 amino acids long. The germline V gene encodes CDR1 SGHNT and CDR2 YYREEE (reference sequence). The V end lost 5 bases, the J end lost 6 bases, and 15 bases lay between the germline ends.

The DNA of the CDR3 is TGTGCCAGCAGTCCGGGACAGGGCAACTCACCCCTCCACTTT. Its translation: CASSPGQGNSPLHF. V and J are TRBV27 and TRBJ1-6; 9 bases match TRBD1. CDR1 MNHEY and CDR2 SMNVEV come from the germline V gene (reference sequence). V lost 5 bases, J lost 10 bases, and 6 bases stayed unmatched. The CDR3 has 14 amino acids.

The rearrangement uses TRBV12-3 or TRBV12-4 and TRBJ2-2, with 8 bases that match TRBD2. The CDR3 contains 15 residues. The V and J ends lost 6 bases and 1 base, in that order; junction bases with no gene match: 4. The CDR3 sequence: CASSLAGLNTGELFF. The CDR3 DNA sequence: TGTGCCAGCAGCCTAGCGGGCCTGAACACCGGGGAGCTGTTTTTT.

The CDR3 protein is CASSENRERGEQYF. In DNA, the CDR3 is TGTGCCAGCAGCGAAAACAGGGAAAGAGGCGAGCAGTACTTC. The chain uses TRBV7-2 and TRBJ2-7; D possibly corresponds to TRBD1 (6 bases). Per the germline V gene, CDR1 is SGHTA and CDR2 is FQGNSA. V was cut by 5 bases and J by 6 bases, with 17 bases left in between. The CDR3 contains 14 residues.

This chain links TRBV20-1 with TRBJ2-1, with 12 positions matching TRBD2. Germline V gives CDR1 DFQATT, CDR2 SNEGSKA (reference sequence). This CDR3 is 14 amino acids long. V shed 3 bases, J shed 6 bases, and the junction held 3 bases outside the gene matches. CDR3 DNA: TGCAGTGCTAGTTCTAGCGGGAGGGCCAATGAGCAGTTCTTC. It yields the protein CSASSSGRANEQFF.

V usage is TRBV20-1 and J usage is TRBJ1-1; maybe TRBD1 (6 bases). CDR3 length equals 20 residues. Looked up from germline, CDR1 is DFQATT and CDR2 is SNEGSKA (reference sequence). V shed 4 bases and J shed 0 bases, with 30 bases lying between them. The CDR3 coding sequence is TGCAGTGCTATACGGGGCGAACAGGGACGACTGAGCTCTATGAACACTGAAGCTTTCTTT. This translates into CSAIRGEQGRLSSMNTEAFF.

J is TRBJ1-3 and V is TRBV24-1; perhaps TRBD1 as D (5 bases). V dropped 12 bases and J dropped 1 base, with 15 bases sitting between them. The CDR3 totals 14 residues. From germline, CDR1 is KGHDR and CDR2 SFDVKD. CDR3 DNA: TGTGCCGCAAGGGACCAAGAGTCTGGAAACACCATATATTTT. Amino acid sequence: CAARDQESGNTIYF.

The chain employs TRBV29-1 and TRBJ2-1; 10 nucleotides align to TRBD2. V trimming: 5 bases; J trimming: 8 bases; junction bases outside the gene matches: 15. The CDR3 is made up of 16 amino acids. Germline V CDR1 and CDR2: SQVTM, ANQGSEA. Here the CDR3 reads CSVRLAGDDAGYEQFF. The CDR3 nucleotides are TGCAGCGTTAGGCTAGCGGGAGATGATGCTGGGTATGAGCAGTTCTTC.

This clonotype has a handful of counts. The V call is TRBV5-1, the J call TRBJ2-7; no clear D. The CDR3 consists of 14 residues. V lost 0 bases and J lost 2, with 9 bases in between. Germline assignment: CDR1 SGHRS and CDR2 YFSETQ. The CDR3 bases are TGCGCCAGCAGCTTGGTTGTCAGCCCCTACGAGCAGTACTTC. Translated, it gives CASSLVVSPYEQYF.

The chain is built from TRBV29-1 and TRBJ1-2; D is unclear. From germline, CDR1 is SQVTM and CDR2 ANQGSEA. The length of the CDR3 is 11 residues. The V end was cut by 1 base, the J end by 6 bases, with 6 bases between. The CDR3 loop reads CSVEVRDGYTF. The CDR3 DNA is TGCAGCGTTGAAGTTAGGGATGGCTACACCTTC.

V and J are TRBV19 and TRBJ2-7; 7 bases map to TRBD1. J gave up 5 bases and V 6 bases, and 7 bases lay outside the gene matches. The CDR3 extends over 13 amino acids. Germline values: CDR1 LNHDA, CDR2 SQIVND (reference sequence). CDR3 amino acids: CASSPTTGHEQYF. Here the CDR3 DNA reads TGTGCCAGTAGCCCCACGACAGGGCACGAGCAGTACTTC.